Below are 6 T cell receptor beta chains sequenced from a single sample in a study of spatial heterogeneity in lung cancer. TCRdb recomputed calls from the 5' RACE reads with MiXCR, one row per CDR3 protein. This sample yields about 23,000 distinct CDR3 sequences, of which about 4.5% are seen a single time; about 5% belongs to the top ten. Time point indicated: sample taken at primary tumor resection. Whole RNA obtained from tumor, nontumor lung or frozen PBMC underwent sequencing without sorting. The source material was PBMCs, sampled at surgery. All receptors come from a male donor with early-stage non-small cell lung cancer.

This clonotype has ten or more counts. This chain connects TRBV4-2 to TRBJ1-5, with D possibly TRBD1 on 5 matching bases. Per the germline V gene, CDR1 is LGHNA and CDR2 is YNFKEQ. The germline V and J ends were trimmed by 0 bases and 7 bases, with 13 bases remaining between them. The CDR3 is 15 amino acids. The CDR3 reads CASSQEAGRGQPQHF. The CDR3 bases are TGTGCCAGCAGCCAAGAAGCGGGGCGCGGGCAGCCCCAGCATTTT.

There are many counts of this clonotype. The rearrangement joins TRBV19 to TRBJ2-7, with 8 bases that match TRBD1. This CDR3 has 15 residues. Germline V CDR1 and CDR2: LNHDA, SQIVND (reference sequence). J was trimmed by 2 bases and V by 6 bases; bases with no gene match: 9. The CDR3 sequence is CASRLTGGSPYEQYF. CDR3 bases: TGTGCCAGTAGATTAACAGGGGGAAGTCCCTACGAGCAGTACTTC.

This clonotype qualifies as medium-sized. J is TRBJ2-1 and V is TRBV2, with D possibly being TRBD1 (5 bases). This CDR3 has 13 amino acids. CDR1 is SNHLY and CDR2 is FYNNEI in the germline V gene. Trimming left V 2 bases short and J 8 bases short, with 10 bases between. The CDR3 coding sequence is TGTGCCAGCAGTGAAAGGGGTCGGGATGAGCAGTTCTTC. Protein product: CASSERGRDEQFF. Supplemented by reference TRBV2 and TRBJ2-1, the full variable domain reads EPEVTQTPSHQVTQMGQEVILRCVPISNHLYFYWYRQILGQKVEFLVSFYNNEISEKSEIFDDQFSVERPDGSNFTLKIRSTKLEDSAMYFCASSERGRDEQFFGPGTRLTVL.

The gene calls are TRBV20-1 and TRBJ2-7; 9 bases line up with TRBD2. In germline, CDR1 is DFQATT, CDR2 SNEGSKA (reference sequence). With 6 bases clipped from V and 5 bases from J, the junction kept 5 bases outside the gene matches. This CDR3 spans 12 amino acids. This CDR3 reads CSATASGDEQYF. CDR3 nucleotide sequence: TGCAGTGCCACGGCTAGCGGGGACGAGCAGTACTTC.

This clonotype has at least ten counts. The chain's CDR3 is CASSQRGRGGEKSDTQYF. The CDR3 DNA reads TGCGCCAGCAGCCAACGAGGGAGGGGGGGTGAGAAGTCAGATACGCAGTATTTT. The V and J genes are TRBV4-1 and TRBJ2-3; D perhaps matches TRBD2 (7 bases). Deletions cut 2 bases from V and 4 bases from J, with 22 bases between. Per germline, CDR1 MGHRA and CDR2 YSYEKL. The CDR3 extends over 18 amino acids.

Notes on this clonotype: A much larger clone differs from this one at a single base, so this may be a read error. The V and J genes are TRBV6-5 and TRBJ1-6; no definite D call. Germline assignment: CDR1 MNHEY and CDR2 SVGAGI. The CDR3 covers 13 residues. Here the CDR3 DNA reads TGTGCCAGCAGCCGGGCCACCGGCTCACCCCTCCGCTTT. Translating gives CASSRATGSPLRF.